In this sample, the clone carrying this T cell receptor (beta chain) turned up many times. These data originate in a study of identical twins. TCRdb re-called the 5' RACE reads through MiXCR, storing one row per CDR3 protein. The top ten hold around 13% of the sample, which has roughly 720,000 distinct CDR3 sequences, around a sixth seen once. The V gene lost 1 base and the J gene lost 6 bases, with 4 bases spanning the gap. This CDR3 has 12 amino acids. Germline CDR1 reads MDHEN; CDR2 reads SYDVKM. The same specimen was also included in a second study, on T cells expressing NK-cell markers. Turning to that study: T cells sorted in several experiments were restricted to alpha-beta TCR T cells by an anti-gamma-delta TCR antibody.

V and J are TRBV28 and TRBJ1-5, with D hard to call. Material for sequencing was PBMCs. The sequence was obtained from a woman between 18 and 29 years old in good health. CDR3 bases: TGTGCCAGCAGTTTATATCGTCAGCCCCAGCATTTT. It codes for CASSLYRQPQHF.